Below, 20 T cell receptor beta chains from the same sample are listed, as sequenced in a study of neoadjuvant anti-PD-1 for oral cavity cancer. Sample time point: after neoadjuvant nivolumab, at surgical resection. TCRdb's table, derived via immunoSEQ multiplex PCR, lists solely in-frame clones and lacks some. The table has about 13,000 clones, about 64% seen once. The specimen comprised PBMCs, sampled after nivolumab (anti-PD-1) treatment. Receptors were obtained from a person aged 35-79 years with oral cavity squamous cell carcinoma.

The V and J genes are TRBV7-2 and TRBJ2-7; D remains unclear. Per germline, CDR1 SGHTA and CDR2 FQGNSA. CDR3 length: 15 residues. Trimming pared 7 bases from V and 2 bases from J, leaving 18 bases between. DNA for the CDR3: TGTGCCAGCACCCTATCTTGGGCGGTAACCTACGAGCAGTACTTC. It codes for CASTLSWAVTYEQYF. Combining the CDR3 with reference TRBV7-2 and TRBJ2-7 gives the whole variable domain GAGVSQSPSNKVTEKGKDVELRCDPISGHTALYWYRQSLGQGLEFLIYFQGNSAPDKSGLPSDRFSAERTGGSVSTLTIQRTQQEDSAVYLCASTLSWAVTYEQYFGPGTRLTVT.

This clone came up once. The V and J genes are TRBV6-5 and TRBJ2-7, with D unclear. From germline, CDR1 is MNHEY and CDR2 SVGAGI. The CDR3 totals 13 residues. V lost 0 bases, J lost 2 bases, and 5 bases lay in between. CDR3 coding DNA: TGTGCCAGCAGTTACTCGGGGACCTACGAGCAGTACTTC. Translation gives CASSYSGTYEQYF.

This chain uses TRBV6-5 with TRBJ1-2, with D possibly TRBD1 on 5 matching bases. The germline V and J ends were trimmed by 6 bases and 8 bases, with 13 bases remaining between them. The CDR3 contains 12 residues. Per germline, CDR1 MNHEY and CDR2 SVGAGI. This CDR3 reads CASRVDSSGYTF. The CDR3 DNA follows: TGTGCCAGCAGAGTAGACAGTAGCGGCTACACCTTC.

CDR3 protein: CASSGVLGSEQFF. As DNA, the CDR3 is TGTGCCAGCAGCGGAGTGTTAGGCAGTGAGCAGTTCTTC. V usage is TRBV9 and J usage is TRBJ2-1, with D unresolved. Deletions cut 3 bases from V and 9 bases from J, with 13 bases between. The CDR3 has 13 amino acids. Germline lookup yields CDR1 SGDLS and CDR2 YYNGEE. The full variable domain, with the rest looked up from reference TRBV9 and TRBJ2-1, is DSGVTQTPKHLITATGQRVTLRCSPRSGDLSVYWYQQSLDQGLQFLIQYYNGEERAKGNILERFSAQQFPDLHSELNLSSLELGDSALYFCASSGVLGSEQFFGPGTRLTVL.

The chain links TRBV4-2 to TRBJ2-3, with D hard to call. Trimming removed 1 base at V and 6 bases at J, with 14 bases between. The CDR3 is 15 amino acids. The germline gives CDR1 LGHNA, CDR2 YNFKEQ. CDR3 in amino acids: CASSQVRGVQDTQYF. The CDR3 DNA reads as TGTGCCAGCAGCCAAGTACGAGGAGTTCAGGATACGCAGTATTTT.

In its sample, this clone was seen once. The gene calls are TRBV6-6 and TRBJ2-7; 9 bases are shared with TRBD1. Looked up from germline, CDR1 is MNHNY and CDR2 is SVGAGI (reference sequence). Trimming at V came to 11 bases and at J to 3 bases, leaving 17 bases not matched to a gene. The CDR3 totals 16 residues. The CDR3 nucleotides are TGTGCCGGCTTCCGGGACAGGGTCCTTCATTTCTACGAGCAGTACTTC. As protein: CAGFRDRVLHFYEQYF.

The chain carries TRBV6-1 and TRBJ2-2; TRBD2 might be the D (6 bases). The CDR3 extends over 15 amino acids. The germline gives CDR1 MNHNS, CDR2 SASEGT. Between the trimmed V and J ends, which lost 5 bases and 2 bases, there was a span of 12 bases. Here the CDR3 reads CASSFGTLNTGELFF. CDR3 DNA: TGTGCCAGCAGTTTCGGGACTCTCAACACCGGGGAGCTGTTTTTT.

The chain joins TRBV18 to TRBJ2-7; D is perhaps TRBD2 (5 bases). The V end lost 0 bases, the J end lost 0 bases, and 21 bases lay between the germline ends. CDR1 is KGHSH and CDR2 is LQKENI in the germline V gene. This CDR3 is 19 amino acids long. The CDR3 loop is CASSPPVRHGLESSYEQYF. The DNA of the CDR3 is TGTGCCAGCTCACCACCGGTAAGGCACGGACTGGAGAGCTCCTACGAGCAGTACTTC.

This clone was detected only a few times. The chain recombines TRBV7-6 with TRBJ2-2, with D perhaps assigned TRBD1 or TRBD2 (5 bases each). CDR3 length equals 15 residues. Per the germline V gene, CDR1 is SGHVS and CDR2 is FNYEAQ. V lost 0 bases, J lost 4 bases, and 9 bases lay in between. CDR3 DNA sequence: TGTGCCAGCAGCTTAGCGGGACGGGGCACCGGGGAGCTGTTTTTT. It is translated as CASSLAGRGTGELFF.

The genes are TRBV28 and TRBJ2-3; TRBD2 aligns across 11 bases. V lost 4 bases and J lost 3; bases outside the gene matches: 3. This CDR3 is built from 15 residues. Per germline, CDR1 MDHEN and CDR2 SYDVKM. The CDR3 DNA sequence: TGTGCCAGCAGTTCCCGGACTAGCGGGACAGATACGCAGTATTTT. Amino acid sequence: CASSSRTSGTDTQYF.

The CDR3 nucleotides read TGTGCCAGCAGTGTTAGCCGGGACGGACCCTACGAGCAGTACTTC. Protein product: CASSVSRDGPYEQYF. This chain uses TRBV6-4 with TRBJ2-7, with D perhaps TRBD1 or TRBD2 (5 bases each). Trimming pared 4 bases from V and 2 bases from J, leaving 15 bases between. The CDR3 contains 15 residues. Germline values: CDR1 MRHNA, CDR2 SNTAGT.

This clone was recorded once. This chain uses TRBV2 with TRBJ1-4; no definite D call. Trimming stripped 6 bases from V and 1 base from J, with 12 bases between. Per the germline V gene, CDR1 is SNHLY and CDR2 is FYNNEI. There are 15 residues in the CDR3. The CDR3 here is CASRLVGETNEKLFF. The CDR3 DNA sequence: TGTGCCAGCAGACTCGTCGGAGAAACTAATGAAAAACTGTTTTTT. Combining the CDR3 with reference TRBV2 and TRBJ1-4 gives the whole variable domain EPEVTQTPSHQVTQMGQEVILRCVPISNHLYFYWYRQILGQKVEFLVSFYNNEISEKSEIFDDQFSVERPDGSNFTLKIRSTKLEDSAMYFCASRLVGETNEKLFFGSGTQLSVL.

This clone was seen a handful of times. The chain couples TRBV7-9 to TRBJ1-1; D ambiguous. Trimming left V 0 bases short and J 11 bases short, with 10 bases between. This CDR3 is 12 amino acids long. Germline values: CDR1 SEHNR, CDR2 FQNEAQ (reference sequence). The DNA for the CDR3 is TGTGCCAGCAGCTTAGCCCCTTCTGGGGCTTTCTTT. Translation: CASSLAPSGAFF.

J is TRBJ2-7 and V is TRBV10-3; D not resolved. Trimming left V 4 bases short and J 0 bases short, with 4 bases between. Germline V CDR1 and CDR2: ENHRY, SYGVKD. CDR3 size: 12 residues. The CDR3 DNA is TGTGCCATCAGTGGAGGCTCCTACGAGCAGTACTTC. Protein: CAISGGSYEQYF.

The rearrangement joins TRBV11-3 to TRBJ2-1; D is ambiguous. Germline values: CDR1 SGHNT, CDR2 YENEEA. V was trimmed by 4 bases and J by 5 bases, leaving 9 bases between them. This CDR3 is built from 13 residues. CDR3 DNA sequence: TGTGCCAGCAGCTCCTTCGAAGACAATGAGCAGTTCTTC. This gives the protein CASSSFEDNEQFF.

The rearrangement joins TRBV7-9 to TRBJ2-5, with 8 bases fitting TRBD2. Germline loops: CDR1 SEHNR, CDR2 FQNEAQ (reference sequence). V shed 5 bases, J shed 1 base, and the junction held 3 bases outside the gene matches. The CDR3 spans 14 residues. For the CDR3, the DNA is TGTGCCAGCAGCCGGACTAGCTTCCAAGAGACCCAGTACTTC. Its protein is CASSRTSFQETQYF.

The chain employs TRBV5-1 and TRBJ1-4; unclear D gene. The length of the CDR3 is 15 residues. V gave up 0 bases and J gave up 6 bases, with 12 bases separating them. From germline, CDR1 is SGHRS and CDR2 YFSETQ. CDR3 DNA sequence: TGCGCCAGCAGCTTGGAGGCCTCCGGGTATGAAAAACTGTTTTTT. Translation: CASSLEASGYEKLFF. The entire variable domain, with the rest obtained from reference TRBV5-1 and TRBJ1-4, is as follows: KAGVTQTPRYLIKTRGQQVTLSCSPISGHRSVSWYQQTPGQGLQFLFEYFSETQRNKGNFPGRFSGRQFSNSRSEMNVSTLELGDSALYLCASSLEASGYEKLFFGSGTQLSVL.

CDR3 sequence: CASSYSGGPSEETQYF. CDR3 bases: TGTGCCAGCAGTTACTCCGGGGGGCCCTCGGAGGAGACCCAGTACTTC. The chain carries TRBV6-5 and TRBJ2-5; possible D gene TRBD2, 7 bases. This CDR3 is 16 amino acids long. The germline V gene has CDR1 MNHEY and CDR2 SVGAGI. The V and J ends lost 0 bases and 5 bases respectively, with 16 bases between them.

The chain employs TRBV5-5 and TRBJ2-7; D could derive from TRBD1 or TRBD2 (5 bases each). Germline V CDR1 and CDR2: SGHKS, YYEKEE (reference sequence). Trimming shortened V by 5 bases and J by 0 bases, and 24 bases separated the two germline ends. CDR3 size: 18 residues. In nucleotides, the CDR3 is TGTGCCAGCAGTTTCAGGTTTCCCGGGACGTTAGACTCCTACGAGCAGTACTTC. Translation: CASSFRFPGTLDSYEQYF. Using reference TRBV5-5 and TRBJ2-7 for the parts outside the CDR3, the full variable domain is DAGVTQSPTHLIKTRGQQVTLRCSPISGHKSVSWYQQVLGQGPQFIFQYYEKEERGRGNFPDRFSARQFPNYSSELNVNALLLGDSALYLCASSFRFPGTLDSYEQYFGPGTRLTVT.

The CDR3 DNA follows: TGTGCCATGGGGACTGGGGCCTACGAGCAGTACTTC. This sequence encodes CAMGTGAYEQYF. The chain uses TRBV10-3 and TRBJ2-7; tentatively, D is TRBD2 (6 bases). The germline gives CDR1 ENHRY, CDR2 SYGVKD. V shed 9 bases and J shed 2 bases, with 11 bases lying between them. The CDR3 has 12 amino acids.